This TCR beta chain was obtained from a study of cytomegalovirus exposure and HLA in healthy donors. Turning to this clone: Its antigen is currently unknown.

Primers included in the PCR were 60 Vbeta and 13 Jbeta primers. Here immunoSEQ multiplex PCR was the method, and the copy in TCRdb shows in-frame clones only, minus some. This sample has more than 200,000 clones; under 70% occur once, and the top ten carry 2.6%. Study-level results: From TCR beta sequences, most subjects' HLA-A and HLA-B alleles were reportedly predicted accurately.

Germline-derived CDR1 and CDR2 are MNHNY and SVGAGI (reference sequence). This CDR3 comprises 11 residues. The V end was cut by 4 bases, the J end by 4 bases, with 4 bases between. The origin of this receptor is a man aged 35 to 55 in good health and CMV-seropositive. Sequenced: PBMCs. This sequence joins TRBV6-6 and TRBJ2-5; D ambiguous. CDR3 bases: TGTGCCAGCAGTTCGAGAGAGACCCAGTACTTC. Translating it yields CASSSRETQYF.